This T cell receptor beta chain was observed in a study of T cells expressing NK-cell markers. Study-wide background: Obtained from sorted CD3+CD56+NKG2C+, CD3+CD56+NKG2C- and CD3+CD56-NKG2C+ T cells were the TCR beta repertoires. Study-wide findings and caveats: Researchers report these clonotypes also headed the CD3+CD56-NKG2C+ fraction in a handful of donors. Expanded NKG2C+ T cell clones were not confirmed as HCMV-specific.

Template switching by 5'RACE with UMIs generated the TCR beta cDNA. TCRdb re-called the 5' RACE reads and gives one entry per CDR3 protein, without DNA. This sample contains 550,000 or so distinct CDR3 sequences. In regard to this clonotype: Antigen: not known.

Input material: blood T cells: a sorted CD56 or NKG2C T cell subset, CD4+ or CD8+ T cells, or bulk PBMC T cells (not recorded which). The sequence derives from a man aged 18 to 29 in good health.

This CDR3 is CASSITGTSVETQYF. This chain connects TRBV28 to TRBJ2-5; the TCRdb call, TRBD2, lacks DNA for checking. The CDR3 covers 15 residues. Germline-derived CDR1 and CDR2 are MDHEN and SYDVKM.